Included here is one TCR beta chain sequence, with context. V lost 8 bases, J lost 7 bases, and 7 bases stayed unmatched. Germline lookup yields CDR1 SNHLY and CDR2 FYNNEI. The CDR3 is 12 amino acids. This sample is drawn from a study of blood T cell repertoires in COVID-19. As originally analysed: Nucleated cell number was recorded as an estimate derived from reference gene primer amplification. Here immunoSEQ multiplex PCR was the method, and the copy in TCRdb shows in-frame clones only, minus some. V and J calls and clone size are those listed in that table; D and trimming were worked out from the DNA. This table holds about 500,000 clones, about nine tenths found once. Enrollees, roughly 18 to 89 years old, lived in approximately 25 US areas. Assignment of participants to cohorts was predicated upon participant-reported clinical history. Either two negative PCRs, clearance, or symptom resolution qualified Cohort 3 donors as recovered.

The clonotype comes from a woman aged 18-29 years who had recovered from COVID-19. The chain couples TRBV2 to TRBJ1-1, with 7 bases lining up with TRBD1. Sequencing was performed on PBMCs or T cells enriched from blood (not recorded which). Here the CDR3 reads CASRQDRLEAFF. CDR3 nucleotides: TGTGCCAGCCGACAGGACAGGCTTGAAGCTTTCTTT.